The 10 T cell receptor beta chains in this list originate from one sample, sequenced in a study of CD8+ T cells in alopecia areata. cDNA prepared by RNA extraction and subsequent reverse transcription served as the template for sequencing. Produced via immunoSEQ multiplex PCR; TCRdb's table is partial and in-frame only. The record shows under 350,000 clones for this sample, with no singletons present. On the basis of CD4, CD8alpha, NKG2D, NKG2ACE and other markers, pooled cutaneous lymph node cells were sorted. Sequencing input: CD4+ T cells sorted from a lymph node. These receptor sequences come from a C3H/HeJ mouse with alopecia areata. For this strain, the MHC haplotype corresponds to H2-k.

Concerning this clone: Gene labels here are mouse ones. The read halts 4 residues ahead of the CDR3 end, with the missing end drawn from the germline J gene. The chain has TRBV3 and TRBJ2-5; D call uncertain. The V end was cut by 1 base, the J end by 3 bases, with 8 bases between. Germline V lookup: CDR1 SNHLY, CDR2 FYNGKV (reference sequence). This CDR3 is built from 14 residues. The sequenced CDR3 bases are TGTGCCAGCAGCTTAGGTGAGCTGCAAGAC. Amino acids: CASSLGELQD. The full CDR3 protein is CASSLGELQDTQYF.

As regards this clone: Mouse gene names and germline throughout. The observed sequence ends 4 residues before the CDR3 terminus, with the missing tail filled in from the germline J gene. The chain is built from TRBV13-1 and TRBJ1-2, with D possibly being TRBD1 (5 bases). CDR3 size: 15 residues. With 2 bases removed from V and 0 bases from J, the gap between germline ends came to 11 bases. Germline-derived CDR1 and CDR2 are NSHNY and SYGAGN. The CDR3 loop is CASSEPGGANSDYTF. CDR3 DNA, as far as it was read: TGTGCCAGCAGTGAGCCCGGGGGGGCAAACTCC.

As regards this clone: Gene names are the mouse ones. The sequenced fragment ends 4 residues before the CDR3 boundary, so the rest is inferred from the germline J gene. The chain recombines TRBV31 with TRBJ2-2; the D is unclear. The CDR3 runs 13 residues. The ends were cut back, 5 bases at V and 4 bases at J, with 11 bases in the middle. Per the germline V gene, CDR1 is GKSSPN and CDR2 is SITVG. This CDR3 reads CAWVSMGTGQLYF. The covered CDR3 bases are TGTGCCTGGGTCTCCATGGGCACCGGG.

A word on this clone: Genes here carry mouse names. The DNA read from the CDR3 is TGTGCCAGCAGTAAACTCGGCACA. Translated, it gives CASSKLGT. The CDR3 reads in full as CASSKLGTEVFF. The chain has TRBV19 and TRBJ1-1, with D unresolved. The CDR3 end is not reached by the read, which stops 4 residues before it; the germline J gene fills it in. The length of the CDR3 is 12 residues. CDR1 and CDR2 (germline): FNHDT, SITEND (reference sequence). Trimming shortened V by 3 bases and J by 4 bases, and 7 bases separated the two germline ends.

This clone was counted a few times. Gene names and germline match the mouse. The read finishes 4 residues shy of the CDR3 end, and the germline J gene is used to complete it. The V gene is TRBV19, the J gene TRBJ2-3, with a possible D match to TRBD1 (6 bases). This CDR3 has 14 residues. Germline assignment: CDR1 FNHDT and CDR2 SITEND (reference sequence). The CDR3 bases that were read are TGTGCCAGCAGTATCCGCGTACAGGGAGAA. It specifies CASSIRVQGE. The whole CDR3 is CASSIRVQGETLYF.

A note on this clone: Gene names follow the mouse nomenclature. Coverage ceases 4 residues before the CDR3 finishes, and the germline J gene fills in the end. The chain employs TRBV19 and TRBJ2-5; D may be TRBD1 (6 bases). Germline CDR1 FNHDT, CDR2 SITEND (reference sequence). The V gene lost 4 bases and the J gene lost 0 bases, with 9 bases spanning the gap. This CDR3 is built from 14 residues. CDR3 sequence reads: CASSLGQNQDTQYF. The sequenced part of the CDR3 DNA is TGTGCCAGCAGTTTGGGACAAAACCAAGAC. The whole variable domain, remainder taken from reference TRBV19 and TRBJ2-5, is GGIITQTPKFLIGQEGQKLTLKCQQNFNHDTMYWYRQDSGKGLRLIYYSITENDLQKGDLSEGYDASREKKSSFSLTVTSAQKNEMAVFLCASSLGQNQDTQYFGPGTRLLVL.

This clone was seen repeatedly, ten times or more. These gene names are mouse names. With the read ending 4 residues before the CDR3 end, the germline J gene is used to fill in that end. The chain carries TRBV1 and TRBJ2-7; no clear D gene. Germline CDR1 reads NSQYPW; CDR2 reads LRSPGD (reference sequence). This CDR3 contains 12 residues. CDR3 amino acids: CTCSPDKYEQYF. The CDR3 bases that were read are TGCACCTGCAGTCCTGACAAATAT.

This clone was seen more than once but under ten times. Mouse names are used for the genes. The read ends 4 residues early relative to the CDR3; the germline J gene fills the gap. The genes are TRBV1 and TRBJ2-5, with D perhaps matching TRBD1 (6 bases). The CDR3 extends over 15 amino acids. Trimming shortened V by 2 bases and J by 0 bases, and 9 bases separated the two germline ends. The V gene's germline CDR1 is NSQYPW and CDR2 LRSPGD (reference sequence). The CDR3 spells CTCSATGHNQDTQYF. CDR3 DNA (partial): TGCACCTGCAGTGCAACGGGACATAACCAAGAC.

This clone came up a few times. The genes and germline here are from mouse. The read comes to an end 4 residues before the CDR3 does, leaving the germline J gene to fill in the end. The chain carries TRBV13-2 and TRBJ2-5; TRBD2 aligns across 12 bases. This CDR3 spans 17 amino acids. CDR1 NNHNN and CDR2 SYGAGS come from the germline V gene (reference sequence). With 0 bases clipped from V and 2 bases from J, the junction kept 4 bases outside the gene matches. The CDR3 spells CASGDAWTGGGQDTQYF. The part of the CDR3 DNA that was read is TGTGCCAGCGGTGATGCTTGGACTGGGGGGGGCCAAGAC.

This clone has more than one count but fewer than ten. Gene names denote mouse genes. The read stops 4 residues short of the end of the CDR3; the missing end is completed from the germline J gene. The chain recombines TRBV19 with TRBJ2-7; D is possibly TRBD1 (6 bases). This CDR3 comprises 11 residues. In germline, CDR1 is FNHDT, CDR2 SITEND (reference sequence). CDR3 region: CASARQDEQYF. The DNA read from the CDR3 is TGTGCCAGCGCCCGACAGGAT.